This TCR beta chain came from a study of T cells in Graves' hyperthyroidism and ophthalmopathy. Study-level findings and limits: Ophthalmopathy, which appeared later, was predicted by the model a median about 6 months before onset.

At least ten counts were recorded for this clonotype. As yet, its antigen is unknown. The V gene's germline CDR1 is MDHEN and CDR2 SYDVKM. The CDR3 totals 16 residues. J gave up 4 bases and V 6 bases, and 11 bases lay outside the gene matches. Amplification of TCR beta CDR3 regions was performed using RNA transcripts as template. During a first-round RT-PCR of the TCR CDR3, the HTBI primer set was used. TCRdb re-called the multiplex PCR reads with MiXCR, one entry per CDR3 protein. The sample holds hundreds of thousands of distinct CDR3 sequences; 15% to 19% are singletons and the top ten take less than 15%.

V usage is TRBV28 and J usage is TRBJ2-3, with 9 bases lining up with TRBD1. This receptor was obtained from a woman aged 18-29 years with Graves' hyperthyroidism. The sample consisted of blood. DNA of the CDR3: TGTGCCAGCAGCCTGACCGGGGGACAGGGCTCAGATACGCAGTATTTT. This encodes CASSLTGGQGSDTQYF.